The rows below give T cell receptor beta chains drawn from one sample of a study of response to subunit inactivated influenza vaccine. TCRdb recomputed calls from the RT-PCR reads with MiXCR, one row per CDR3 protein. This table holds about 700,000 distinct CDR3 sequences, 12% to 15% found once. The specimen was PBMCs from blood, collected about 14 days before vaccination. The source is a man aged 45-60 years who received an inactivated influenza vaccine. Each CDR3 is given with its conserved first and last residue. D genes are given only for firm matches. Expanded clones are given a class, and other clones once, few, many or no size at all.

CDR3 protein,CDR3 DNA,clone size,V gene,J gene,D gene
CASSQPDRAPGELFF,TGTGCCAGCAGCCAACCGGACAGGGCACCCGGGGAGCTGTTTTTT,few,TRBV4-2,TRBJ2-2,TRBD1
CASSLYRATNEKLFF,TGTGCCAGCAGCCTGTACAGAGCAACTAATGAAAAACTGTTTTTT,.,TRBV7-9,TRBJ1-4,.
CASSLDPAGDTDTQYF,TGCGCCAGCAGTTTGGACCCCGCTGGCGACACAGATACGCAGTATTTT,few,TRBV5-1,TRBJ2-3,.
CASSQRPEVNEQYF,TGTGCCAGCAGCCAACGGCCTGAGGTGAATGAGCAGTACTTC,many,TRBV3-1,TRBJ2-7,.
CASSPTGGNNEKLFF,TGTGCCAGCAGTCCCACGGGGGGAAATAATGAAAAACTGTTTTTT,.,TRBV12-3/TRBV12-4,TRBJ1-4,.
CSAEWPGRNEQFF,TGCAGTGCCGAATGGCCGGGACGCAATGAGCAGTTCTTC,.,TRBV20-1,TRBJ2-1,.
CASSLGRLTYNEQFF,TGTGCCAGCAGCTTGGGCAGGCTGACCTACAATGAGCAGTTCTTC,many,TRBV7-8,TRBJ2-1,.
CSARLTGYEQYF,TGCAGTGCCCGCCTGACAGGCTACGAGCAGTACTTC,.,TRBV20-1,TRBJ2-7,.
CAISASGTSGRQLQFF,TGTGCCATCAGTGCGAGCGGGACTAGCGGGAGACAACTGCAGTTCTTC,few,TRBV10-3,TRBJ2-1,TRBD2
CASSHSAGMNTEAFF,TGTGCCAGCAGCCATTCTGCCGGAATGAACACTGAAGCTTTCTTT,few,TRBV7-9,TRBJ1-1,.
CASSTTALAGGSGELFF,TGTGCCAGCAGCACGACAGCCCTGGCAGGGGGATCCGGGGAGCTGTTTTTT,.,TRBV14,TRBJ2-2,TRBD1
CSAKGRYEQYF,TGCAGTGCTAAGGGCCGATACGAGCAGTACTTC,few,TRBV20-1,TRBJ2-7,.
CASSFSSFEQFF,TGTGCCAGCAGCTTCAGTTCGTTTGAGCAGTTCTTC,.,TRBV7-2,TRBJ2-1,.
CAISELVDGDTQYF,TGTGCCATCAGTGAGTTAGTCGACGGAGATACGCAGTATTTT,many,TRBV10-3,TRBJ2-3,.
CASRERNEQFF,TGTGCCAGCAGAGAACGGAATGAGCAGTTCTTC,.,TRBV6-5,TRBJ2-1,.
CASSQDPSRVTDTQYF,TGCGCAAGCAGCCAAGATCCCTCCCGAGTCACAGATACGCAGTATTTT,.,TRBV4-3,TRBJ2-3,.
CASSSTGERAKNIQYF,TGTGCCAGCAGCTCTACAGGGGAAAGGGCCAAAAACATTCAGTACTTC,.,TRBV28,TRBJ2-4,TRBD1
CASSRAGTGGNEQFF,TGTGCCAGCAGCCGCGCCGGGACAGGAGGCAATGAGCAGTTCTTC,.,TRBV12-3/TRBV12-4,TRBJ2-1,TRBD1
CASSVGTSGTREVQYF,TGTGCCAGCAGCGTCGGGACTAGCGGGACAAGAGAAGTCCAGTACTTC,few,TRBV9,TRBJ2-5,TRBD2
CASRQDRGLVSPLHF,TGTGCCAGCAGACAGGACAGGGGGTTGGTTTCACCCCTCCACTTT,.,TRBV12-3/TRBV12-4,TRBJ1-6,TRBD1
CASSPPSVAYEQYF,TGTGCCAGCAGTCCCCCCTCGGTAGCCTACGAGCAGTACTTC,.,TRBV28,TRBJ2-7,.
CSVEGRQAHRYEQFF,TGCAGCGTTGAGGGGAGGCAGGCCCACAGGTATGAGCAGTTCTTC,.,TRBV29-1,TRBJ2-1,.
CASSSVLTGNTIYF,TGTGCCAGCAGTTCGGTCCTAACCGGAAACACCATATATTTT,.,TRBV6-5,TRBJ1-3,.
CSARDLGQGVPYEQYF,TGCAGTGCTAGAGATCTGGGACAGGGGGTTCCCTACGAGCAGTACTTC,few,TRBV20-1,TRBJ2-7,TRBD1
CASSQRAGGLYF,TGCGCCAGCAGCCAACGGGCGGGAGGATTGTATTTT,.,TRBV4-3,TRBJ2-3,TRBD2
CASSSTGTGRTEQYF,TGTGCCAGCAGTTCCACCGGGACAGGTCGCACGGAGCAGTACTTC,.,TRBV6-5,TRBJ2-7,TRBD1
CATTPGGASDTQYF,TGTGCCACTACACCCGGGGGGGCATCTGATACGCAGTATTTT,many,TRBV27,TRBJ2-3,TRBD2
CASSVVGDSSYEQYF,TGTGCCAGCAGCGTAGTGGGGGACAGCTCCTACGAGCAGTACTTC,many,TRBV9,TRBJ2-7,TRBD1